A single sample gave rise to the 14 T cell receptor beta chains below, sequenced in a study of tumour-infiltrating T cells in Burkitt lymphoma. Sequencing used immunoSEQ multiplex PCR; TCRdb keeps in-frame clones, though not all of them. This sample carries 7,500 to 8,500 clones, 65% to 85% of them seen once, and the ten largest clones take approximately 42%. The sequenced material came from tumor tissue. The source of these receptors is a human donor with diffuse large B-cell lymphoma.

This clone was observed a single time. This chain joins TRBV2 and TRBJ1-5; D gene ambiguous. This CDR3 is 14 amino acids long. V shed 5 bases and J shed 5 bases, with 13 bases lying between them. Germline V lookup: CDR1 SNHLY, CDR2 FYNNEI. The CDR3, as DNA: TGTGCCAGCAGTCTGGACGGCCTCTATCAGCCCCAGCATTTT. Its translation is CASSLDGLYQPQHF.

The chain has TRBV29-1 and TRBJ1-2, with D perhaps matching TRBD1 (5 bases). V was pared by 4 bases and J by 5 bases, with 14 bases between. This CDR3 has 13 amino acids. Germline lookup yields CDR1 SQVTM and CDR2 ANQGSEA. The CDR3, as DNA: TGCAGCGTTGGTCCAGGGACCCTTTATGGCTACACCTTC. This gives the protein CSVGPGTLYGYTF.

The DNA for the CDR3 is TGTGCCAGCAGCTGGGGGTATACTGAAGCTTTCTTT. Protein product: CASSWGYTEAFF. The rearrangement links TRBV5-4 to TRBJ1-1; D might be TRBD1 (5 bases). Germline CDR1 and CDR2: SGHNT and YYREEE (reference sequence). This CDR3 comprises 12 residues. V lost 3 bases and J 5 bases, leaving 8 bases between the germline ends.

V is TRBV25-1 and J is TRBJ2-1; D is uncertain. CDR1 and CDR2 from the germline V gene are MGHDK and SYGVNS. V was trimmed by 2 bases and J by 8 bases, leaving 13 bases between them. The CDR3 is 14 residues long. CDR3 sequence: CASSESGGKDEQFF. Here the CDR3 DNA reads TGTGCCAGCAGTGAAAGTGGTGGGAAGGATGAGCAGTTCTTC.

The chain joins TRBV5-6 to TRBJ1-2; D might be TRBD1 (5 bases). The germline CDR1 and CDR2 sequences are SGHDT and YYEEEE. Trimming left V 4 bases short and J 3 bases short, with 16 bases between. The CDR3 runs 15 residues. The CDR3 coding sequence is TGTGCCAGCAGCGCCCGGGACGGAGAGGACTATGGCTACACCTTC. Protein sequence: CASSARDGEDYGYTF.

V and J are TRBV19 and TRBJ2-1, with 7 bases matching TRBD1. Germline assignment: CDR1 LNHDA and CDR2 SQIVND (reference sequence). This CDR3 region has 17 residues. Unmatched junction bases numbered 7, after V lost 0 bases and J lost 2 bases. The CDR3 coding sequence is TGTGCCAGTAGTATAGACGTAGGGACAGTTGCCTACAATGAGCAGTTCTTC. Residues: CASSIDVGTVAYNEQFF.

This clone was counted only a few times. This rearrangement joins TRBV7-9 to TRBJ2-7; D unclear. The CDR3 has 13 residues. Germline V gives CDR1 SEHNR, CDR2 FQNEAQ (reference sequence). V lost 2 bases to trimming and J lost 1 base, with 6 bases between them. The CDR3 here is CASSLFQSYEQYF. The CDR3 DNA reads TGTGCCAGCAGCTTATTCCAGTCCTACGAGCAGTACTTC.

The rearrangement links TRBV2 to TRBJ2-2; D assignment may be TRBD1 or TRBD2 (5 bases each). CDR3 size: 15 residues. Trimming removed 7 bases from V and 1 base from J, with 13 bases in between. The germline V gene encodes CDR1 SNHLY and CDR2 FYNNEI. CDR3 sequence reads: CASTSGTGNTGELFF. The CDR3 bases are TGTGCCAGCACCTCCGGGACGGGGAACACCGGGGAGCTGTTTTTT.

The chain carries TRBV6-1 and TRBJ1-1, with 7 bases fitting TRBD1. Germline trimming cut 8 bases from V and 6 bases from J; bases unmatched to any gene: 9. The germline V gene has CDR1 MNHNS and CDR2 SASEGT. The CDR3 totals 13 residues. DNA for the CDR3: TGTGCCAGCTGGACAGGTCTTTTCGCTGAAGCTTTCTTT. Amino acids: CASWTGLFAEAFF.

J is TRBJ2-4 and V is TRBV2; 9 nucleotides match TRBD1. Germline CDR1 is SNHLY and CDR2 is FYNNEI. The length of the CDR3 is 16 residues. Trimming at V came to 6 bases and at J to 2 bases, leaving 8 bases not matched to a gene. The CDR3 coding sequence is TGTGCCAGCAGCGGGGACAGGGTTGAACCCAAAAACATTCAGTACTTC. It encodes CASSGDRVEPKNIQYF.

The chain employs TRBV9 and TRBJ2-7, with 9 bases matching TRBD2. Germline V lookup: CDR1 SGDLS, CDR2 YYNGEE. This CDR3 is 13 amino acids long. After removal of 4 bases from V and 6 bases from J, the junction contained 5 bases not matched to a gene. The CDR3 spells CASSLGLATEQYF. CDR3 sequence (DNA): TGTGCCAGCAGCCTCGGACTAGCGACCGAGCAGTACTTC.

The J gene is TRBJ2-7, the V gene TRBV11-2; 7 bases agree with TRBD1. The germline V gene has CDR1 SGHAT and CDR2 FQNNGV. After removal of 5 bases from V and 5 bases from J, the junction contained 9 bases not matched to a gene. CDR3 size: 14 residues. The CDR3 sequence: CASSRFTGVDEQYF. The CDR3 coding sequence is TGTGCCAGCAGCCGATTCACAGGGGTCGACGAGCAGTACTTC.

This clone is a singleton in its sample. The chain has TRBV10-3 and TRBJ2-7, with 9 nucleotides matching TRBD2. Germline CDR1 reads ENHRY; CDR2 reads SYGVKD. CDR3 length: 14 amino acids. Trimming removed 5 bases from V and 3 bases from J; junction bases left unmatched: 5. CDR3 in amino acids: CAISLAGEYYEQYF. CDR3 nucleotides: TGTGCCATCAGTTTAGCGGGGGAGTACTACGAGCAGTACTTC.

This sequence joins TRBV12-5 and TRBJ1-5; TRBD1 aligns across 7 bases. The V segment lost 1 base and the J segment 2 bases; nucleotides outside the gene matches: 5. Germline CDR1 and CDR2: LGHNT and FRNRAP. This CDR3 contains 16 residues. Here the CDR3 reads CASGLGTGGRNQPQHF. The CDR3 nucleotides read TGTGCTAGTGGTTTGGGGACAGGAGGGCGCAATCAGCCCCAGCATTTT.